Listed below are T cell receptor beta chains from one sample, sequenced in a study of blood T cell repertoires in COVID-19. The assay was immunoSEQ multiplex PCR, and TCRdb's table has in-frame clones only and misses some. The table includes approximately 82,000 clones, more than 85% detected once. Sequencing used PBMCs or T cells enriched from blood (not recorded which). The receptors here all came from a woman aged 50 to 60 with acute COVID-19. CDR3s include the opening cysteine and the closing phenylalanine or tryptophan. Each record gives: clone size, J gene, D gene, V gene, CDR3 DNA, CDR3 protein. D genes are given only for firm matches. Clone size is not always given. Where it is, it says once, few, many or a class for expanded clones.

abundance: NA; j_gene: TRBJ2-5; d_gene: TRBD1; v_gene: TRBV19; CDR3nt: TGTGCCAGTAGTATAGGGACAGGGGAAGGCGAGACCCAGTACTTC; CDR3aa: CASSIGTGEGETQYF
abundance: NA; j_gene: TRBJ2-3; d_gene: NA; v_gene: TRBV7-9; CDR3nt: TGTGCCAGCAGCTTAGCGCTCAGGATTAGCACAGATACGCAGTATTTT; CDR3aa: CASSLALRISTDTQYF
abundance: once; j_gene: TRBJ1-2; d_gene: NA; v_gene: TRBV7-6; CDR3nt: TGTGCCAGCAGCTTAGGGCTTAGGTCAAACCCGCGGGGCTACACCTTC; CDR3aa: CASSLGLRSNPRGYTF
abundance: once; j_gene: TRBJ2-3; d_gene: TRBD2; v_gene: TRBV19; CDR3nt: TGTGCCAGTAGTATCGAACCGATGCGGGAGGGTGATACGCAGTATTTT; CDR3aa: CASSIEPMREGDTQYF
abundance: NA; j_gene: TRBJ1-1; d_gene: TRBD1; v_gene: TRBV10-2; CDR3nt: TGCGCCAGCAGGACTGACAGGGGGGCTGAAGCTTTCTTT; CDR3aa: CASRTDRGAEAFF
abundance: NA; j_gene: TRBJ1-2; d_gene: TRBD1; v_gene: TRBV30; CDR3nt: TGTGCCTGGCAAACAGGGGCAACCTTTGGCTACACCTTC; CDR3aa: CAWQTGATFGYTF
abundance: NA; j_gene: TRBJ2-7; d_gene: NA; v_gene: TRBV19; CDR3nt: TGTGCCAGTAGTGGCCAGGCGGGCTACGAGCAGTACTTC; CDR3aa: CASSGQAGYEQYF
abundance: once; j_gene: TRBJ1-3; d_gene: NA; v_gene: TRBV2; CDR3nt: TGTGCCAGCAGTGAATTCAGGGTGCGAGGAAACACCATATATTTT; CDR3aa: CASSEFRVRGNTIYF
abundance: NA; j_gene: TRBJ1-1; d_gene: TRBD1; v_gene: TRBV7-9; CDR3nt: TGTGCCAGCAGCTTAGAGGGGGCACGAGCTGAAGCTTTCTTT; CDR3aa: CASSLEGARAEAFF
abundance: NA; j_gene: TRBJ1-1; d_gene: NA; v_gene: TRBV30; CDR3nt: TGTGCCTGGAGTGTAGCCACCAGGGGCACTGAAGCTTTCTTT; CDR3aa: CAWSVATRGTEAFF
abundance: NA; j_gene: TRBJ2-7; d_gene: NA; v_gene: TRBV7-2; CDR3nt: TGTGCCAGCAGCTTAGATAATGGCCCCTACGAGCAGTACTTC; CDR3aa: CASSLDNGPYEQYF
abundance: NA; j_gene: TRBJ1-3; d_gene: NA; v_gene: TRBV4-1; CDR3nt: TGCGCCAGCAGCCAAGGGGTCGGGGGTAGCTCTGGAAACACCATATATTTT; CDR3aa: CASSQGVGGSSGNTIYF
abundance: once; j_gene: TRBJ1-2; d_gene: TRBD1; v_gene: TRBV7-2; CDR3nt: TGTGCCAGCAGCAGAGAAACAGGGGGAGCTAACTATGGCTACACCTTC; CDR3aa: CASSRETGGANYGYTF
abundance: NA; j_gene: TRBJ1-6; d_gene: NA; v_gene: TRBV4-3; CDR3nt: TGCGCCAGCAGCCAAGTGGCGTATCCCGGGGATTCACCCCTCCACTTT; CDR3aa: CASSQVAYPGDSPLHF